Shown below are 30 T cell receptor beta chains from a single sample sequenced in a study of identical twins. A single record per CDR3 protein comes from TCRdb applying MiXCR to the 5' RACE reads. Among fewer than 900,000 distinct CDR3 sequences listed, roughly 18% were seen once. The sample was also reused in another study, on T cells expressing NK-cell markers.

Sequenced input: PBMCs. Receptors were obtained from a young woman in good health.

The J gene is TRBJ2-2, the V gene TRBV18; D gene unclear. V was trimmed by 4 bases and J by 1 base, leaving 10 bases between them. The CDR3 is 15 amino acids. Germline loops: CDR1 KGHSH, CDR2 LQKENI. The CDR3 here is CASSRPLMNTGELFF. As DNA, the CDR3 is TGTGCCAGCTCACGCCCGCTGATGAACACCGGGGAGCTGTTTTTT.

This clonotype was observed a handful of times. The rearrangement links TRBV5-1 to TRBJ1-1; TRBD1 matches 7 bases. Germline V gene sequence: CDR1 SGHRS, CDR2 YFSETQ. The CDR3 length is 15 residues. The ends lost 4 bases at V and 7 bases at J; junction bases unmatched: 13. CDR3 sequence (DNA): TGCGCCAGCAGCATGCAGGGGGGTTCCTCTCTTGAAGCTTTCTTT. This encodes CASSMQGGSSLEAFF.

This rearrangement joins TRBV4-3 to TRBJ2-7; 7 bases are a match to TRBD1. Unmatched junction bases numbered 3, after V lost 0 bases and J lost 4 bases. Germline loops: CDR1 LGHNA, CDR2 YSLEER. The CDR3 length is 14 residues. The CDR3 sequence: CASSQDVQGYEQYF. The CDR3 nucleotides are TGCGCCAGCAGCCAAGATGTACAGGGGTACGAGCAGTACTTC.

This clonotype was observed a few times. The chain uses TRBV5-1 and TRBJ2-7; D remains ambiguous. V was trimmed by 0 bases and J by 2 bases, leaving 12 bases between them. Germline V lookup: CDR1 SGHRS, CDR2 YFSETQ. The CDR3 totals 15 residues. The CDR3 protein is CASSLGFGGAYEQYF. The CDR3 DNA reads as TGCGCCAGCAGCTTGGGATTCGGCGGAGCCTACGAGCAGTACTTC.

This clonotype was detected a few times. This chain links TRBV5-1 with TRBJ2-4, with 12 bases matching TRBD2. Trimming removed 4 bases from V and 8 bases from J; junction bases left unmatched: 10. The germline V gene encodes CDR1 SGHRS and CDR2 YFSETQ. The CDR3 sequence is 16 residues long. The CDR3 DNA reads TGCGCCAGCAGCCAAATAACTAGCGGGGGGACGGACATTCAGTACTTC. Protein sequence: CASSQITSGGTDIQYF.

This chain connects TRBV20-1 to TRBJ2-3, with D possibly matching TRBD1 (5 bases). V lost 3 bases and J lost 1, with 11 bases in between. Germline CDR1 is DFQATT and CDR2 is SNEGSKA (reference sequence). This CDR3 spans 14 amino acids. CDR3 in amino acids: CSARGRMRTDTQYF. The CDR3 coding sequence is TGCAGTGCTAGGGGGCGGATGCGCACAGATACGCAGTATTTT.

The chain uses TRBV7-2 and TRBJ2-5; weak D call: TRBD1 (5 bases). From germline, CDR1 is SGHTA and CDR2 FQGNSA. The V end lost 2 bases, the J end lost 5 bases, and 15 bases lay between the germline ends. This CDR3 spans 15 amino acids. The CDR3 spells CASSLSSPGWETQYF. CDR3 bases: TGTGCCAGCAGCTTAAGCTCCCCAGGGTGGGAGACCCAGTACTTC.

This clonotype was counted many times. Here the CDR3 reads CAIRSRYALYNEQFF. CDR3 nucleotide sequence: TGTGCCATCAGGTCACGTTACGCCTTATACAATGAGCAGTTCTTC. V is TRBV10-3 and J is TRBJ2-1; D not certain. The CDR3 extends over 15 amino acids. Germline V lookup: CDR1 ENHRY, CDR2 SYGVKD. V lost 6 bases and J 4 bases, leaving 16 bases between the germline ends.

The chain carries TRBV20-1 and TRBJ2-1; TRBD1 matches at 9 bases. The CDR3 runs to 15 residues. V trimming: 6 bases; J trimming: 3 bases; junction bases outside the gene matches: 9. Germline V gene lookup returns CDR1 DFQATT and CDR2 SNEGSKA (reference sequence). DNA of the CDR3: TGCAGTGCCAACTTAGGGGACAGGGTCTACAATGAGCAGTTCTTC. Encoded protein: CSANLGDRVYNEQFF.

The CDR3 spells CSVGQGFYGYTF. The CDR3 coding sequence is TGCAGCGTGGGCCAGGGTTTCTATGGCTACACCTTC. This chain joins TRBV29-1 and TRBJ1-2, with D perhaps TRBD1 (5 bases). The germline V and J ends were trimmed by 6 bases and 4 bases, with 12 bases remaining between them. This CDR3 is built from 12 residues. Germline lookup yields CDR1 SQVTM and CDR2 ANQGSEA.

In this sample, this clonotype turned up a few times. This chain links TRBV10-3 with TRBJ1-6, with D maybe TRBD1 (5 bases). This CDR3 has 17 residues. Germline V CDR1 and CDR2: ENHRY, SYGVKD. V was cut by 2 bases and J by 14 bases, with 25 bases left in between. The CDR3 is CAISEARIDSHNLTLHF. CDR3 sequence (DNA): TGTGCCATCAGTGAGGCGAGAATCGACAGTCATAATTTGACCCTCCACTTT.

The V gene is TRBV29-1, the J gene TRBJ2-2, with D unclear. The CDR3 totals 14 residues. Trimming took 4 bases from V and 0 from J, leaving 9 bases between them. Germline V CDR1 and CDR2: SQVTM, ANQGSEA. This CDR3 reads CSVVGRANTGELFF. DNA of the CDR3: TGCAGCGTTGTAGGTAGAGCGAACACCGGGGAGCTGTTTTTT.

The chain's CDR3 is CASSFDTIGEQYF. The CDR3 bases are TGTGCCAGCAGTTTTGACACCATAGGAGAGCAGTACTTC. This chain joins TRBV12-3 or TRBV12-4 and TRBJ2-7, with no clear D. V lost 3 bases to trimming and J lost 7 bases, with 13 bases between them. This CDR3 is built from 13 residues.

The V and J genes are TRBV20-1 and TRBJ2-6; D may match TRBD1 or TRBD2 (6 bases each). Between the trimmed V and J ends, which lost 5 bases and 3 bases, there was a span of 17 bases. CDR3 length: 16 residues. CDR1 DFQATT and CDR2 SNEGSKA come from the germline V gene (reference sequence). The DNA of the CDR3 is TGCAGTGCTGCCCTTTGGGGGGCTTATGGGGCCAACGTCCTGACTTTC. As protein: CSAALWGAYGANVLTF.

The V gene is TRBV6-1, the J gene TRBJ1-5; D possibly corresponds to TRBD1 (5 bases). The germline V gene encodes CDR1 MNHNS and CDR2 SASEGT. The CDR3 runs 14 residues. The V end was cut by 6 bases, the J end by 6 bases, with 15 bases between. The CDR3 nucleotides are TGTGCCAGCAGCCCCGGGACGGTCTTTCAGCCCCAGCATTTT. It is translated as CASSPGTVFQPQHF.

V and J are TRBV12-3 or TRBV12-4 and TRBJ2-2; D possibly corresponds to TRBD2 (6 bases). V lost 5 bases and J 6 bases, leaving 19 bases between the germline ends. This CDR3 is built from 16 residues. The CDR3 loop is CASSIFGTQDAGELFF. For the CDR3, the DNA is TGTGCCAGCAGTATCTTCGGGACTCAGGATGCCGGGGAGCTGTTTTTT.

This clonotype was seen ten or more times. The J gene is TRBJ2-5, the V gene TRBV7-2; no reliable D call. Germline loops: CDR1 SGHTA, CDR2 FQGNSA. Trimming removed 5 bases from V and 8 bases from J, with 9 bases in between. The CDR3 spans 11 residues. The CDR3 bases are TGTGCCAGCAGCGCCCACAAAACCCAGTACTTC. Translation gives CASSAHKTQYF.

This clonotype has just a few counts. This sequence joins TRBV7-6 and TRBJ1-2; TRBD1 might be the D (5 bases). This CDR3 has 15 amino acids. The germline V and J ends were trimmed by 4 bases and 0 bases, with 12 bases remaining between them. The germline gives CDR1 SGHVS, CDR2 FNYEAQ. CDR3 protein: CASSSLVGANYGYTF. The CDR3 nucleotides read TGTGCCAGCAGCTCCTTAGTAGGGGCTAACTATGGCTACACCTTC.

The chain combines TRBV20-1 with TRBJ2-5; TRBD2 is a possible D gene (5 bases). Germline-derived CDR1 and CDR2 are DFQATT and SNEGSKA (reference sequence). V lost 3 bases and J lost 2, with 13 bases in between. The CDR3 spans 14 residues. The CDR3 region has the DNA TGCAGTGCTAGTTCTGCGACTAATCAAGAGACCCAGTACTTC. Translation: CSASSATNQETQYF.

This clonotype was seen more than once but under ten times. The chain employs TRBV29-1 and TRBJ1-2; perhaps TRBD1 as D (6 bases). Germline V gives CDR1 SQVTM, CDR2 ANQGSEA. There are 13 residues in the CDR3. The germline V and J ends were trimmed by 7 bases and 7 bases, with 19 bases remaining between them. The CDR3 DNA follows: TGCAGCGCCTGGGGTCAGGGGACCTTTGGCTACACCTTC. This translates into CSAWGQGTFGYTF. Drawing the rest from reference TRBV29-1 and TRBJ1-2, the complete variable domain is SAVISQKPSRDICQRGTSLTIQCQVDSQVTMMFWYRQQPGQSLTLIATANQGSEATYESGFVIDKFPISRPNLTFSTLTVSNMSPEDSSIYLCSAWGQGTFGYTFGSGTRLTVV.

The V and J genes are TRBV3-1 and TRBJ2-3, with no clear D. The CDR3 consists of 12 residues. V lost 5 bases and J 9 bases, leaving 12 bases between the germline ends. The germline CDR1 and CDR2 sequences are LGHDT and YNNKEL (reference sequence). The CDR3 region has the DNA TGTGCCAGCAGCACGGTTGGAACGACGCAGTATTTT. This gives the protein CASSTVGTTQYF.

The chain uses TRBV24-1 and TRBJ2-1, with D hard to call. Germline CDR1 reads KGHDR; CDR2 reads SFDVKD. V dropped 3 bases and J dropped 0 bases, with 17 bases sitting between them. CDR3 size: 18 residues. CDR3 coding DNA: TGTGCCACCAGTGATGCGACCCCCTCTAGTCGCTCCTACAATGAGCAGTTCTTC. Translated: CATSDATPSSRSYNEQFF.

This clonotype was seen a few times. The chain combines TRBV7-6 with TRBJ2-2, with unresolved D. The CDR3 is made up of 14 amino acids. V dropped 2 bases and J dropped 6 bases, with 10 bases sitting between them. CDR1 and CDR2 from the germline V gene are SGHVS and FNYEAQ. CDR3 protein: CASSLIPLAGELFF. CDR3 nucleotides: TGTGCCAGCAGCTTAATTCCATTGGCCGGGGAGCTGTTTTTT.

This clonotype was observed a handful of times. The chain joins TRBV25-1 to TRBJ2-3; the D is unclear. Trimming took 5 bases from V and 2 from J, leaving 14 bases between them. Germline CDR1 MGHDK, CDR2 SYGVNS. There are 15 residues in the CDR3. The CDR3 DNA reads TGTGCCAGCAGTAAGTTGGGCAGGTACACAGATACGCAGTATTTT. It is translated as CASSKLGRYTDTQYF.

The chain joins TRBV20-1 to TRBJ2-3; D not resolved. The CDR3 is 15 residues long. Trimming cost V 0 bases and J 2 bases, with 12 bases left between them. Germline assignment: CDR1 DFQATT and CDR2 SNEGSKA (reference sequence). The CDR3, as DNA: TGCAGTGCTAGAGATAGGAAACAGCTCACAGATACGCAGTATTTT. This encodes CSARDRKQLTDTQYF.

This clonotype occurred many times. The rearrangement uses TRBV29-1 and TRBJ2-6; the D is unclear. CDR1 SQVTM and CDR2 ANQGSEA come from the germline V gene. V lost 7 bases, J lost 0 bases, and 10 bases lay in between. CDR3 length equals 14 residues. CDR3 nucleotide sequence: TGCAGCGCATACACTGACTCTGGGGCCAACGTCCTGACTTTC. Amino acids: CSAYTDSGANVLTF.

The chain employs TRBV30 and TRBJ2-5; D may correspond to TRBD1 or TRBD2 (6 bases each). The germline CDR1 and CDR2 sequences are GTSNPN and SVGIG (reference sequence). The CDR3 is 14 amino acids. V dropped 4 bases and J dropped 2 bases, with 14 bases sitting between them. CDR3 nucleotides: TGTGCCTGGACCTCCGGCGGGACACAAGAGACCCAGTACTTC. It specifies CAWTSGGTQETQYF.

This clonotype was detected a few times. The CDR3 DNA reads TGTGCCATCAGAACCGACGGGGATACGCAGTATTTT. This translates into CAIRTDGDTQYF. J is TRBJ2-3 and V is TRBV10-3; D is unresolved. Trimming took off 6 bases at V and 6 bases at J, with 10 bases between the two ends. This CDR3 region has 12 residues. CDR1 and CDR2 from the germline V gene are ENHRY and SYGVKD.

The rearrangement joins TRBV6-5 to TRBJ1-1; possible D gene TRBD1, 5 bases. V shed 2 bases and J shed 4 bases, with 11 bases lying between them. Germline V lookup: CDR1 MNHEY, CDR2 SVGAGI. This CDR3 region has 14 residues. The chain's CDR3 is CASSYQARGTEAFF. In DNA, the CDR3 is TGTGCCAGCAGTTACCAAGCGAGGGGCACTGAAGCTTTCTTT.

This clonotype has a handful of counts. The chain carries TRBV7-9 and TRBJ2-7; no clear D gene. V lost 2 bases and J 0 bases, leaving 11 bases between the germline ends. The CDR3 has 15 amino acids. Looked up from germline, CDR1 is SEHNR and CDR2 is FQNEAQ (reference sequence). CDR3: CASSLNPVSSYEQYF. The CDR3 DNA sequence: TGTGCCAGCAGCTTAAACCCGGTCAGCTCCTACGAGCAGTACTTC.